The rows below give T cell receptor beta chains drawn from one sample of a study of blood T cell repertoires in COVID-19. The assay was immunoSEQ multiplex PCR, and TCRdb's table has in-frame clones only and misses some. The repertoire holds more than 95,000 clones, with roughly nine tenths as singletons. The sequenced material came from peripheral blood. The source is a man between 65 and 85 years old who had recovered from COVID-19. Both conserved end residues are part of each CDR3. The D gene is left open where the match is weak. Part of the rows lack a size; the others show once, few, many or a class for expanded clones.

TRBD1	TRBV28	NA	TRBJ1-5	TGTGCCAGCAGTTTGGGGACAGGGTATCAGCCCCAGCATTTT	CASSLGTGYQPQHF
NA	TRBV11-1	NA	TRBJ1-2	TGTGTTGTGAGGAGGTCTAACTATGGCTACACCTTC	CVVRRSNYGYTF
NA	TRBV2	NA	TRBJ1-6	TGTGCCAGCAGAAGTGGGGTCACACAGGGACCCCTCCACTTT	CASRSGVTQGPLHF
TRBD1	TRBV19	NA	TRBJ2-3	TGTGCCAGTAGTATTACAGGGGACCCAGATACGCAGTATTTT	CASSITGDPDTQYF
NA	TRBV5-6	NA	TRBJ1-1	TGTGCCAGCAGCTTGTCGATAGTTATAAACACTGAAGCTTTCTTT	CASSLSIVINTEAFF
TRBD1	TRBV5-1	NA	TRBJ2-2	TGCGCCAGCAGCACGACAGGGTACACCGGGGAGCTGTTTTTT	CASSTTGYTGELFF
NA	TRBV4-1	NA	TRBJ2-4	TGCGCCAGCAGCCAAGAGTATGGCAGGGCCAAAAACATTCAGTACTTC	CASSQEYGRAKNIQYF
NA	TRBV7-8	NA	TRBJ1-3	TGTGCCAGCAGACCTAGTCCCGGGACTTTTAACTCTGGAAACACCATATATTTT	CASRPSPGTFNSGNTIYF
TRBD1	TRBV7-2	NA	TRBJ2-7	TGTGCCAGCAGTCGGGGACAGGTTTTCTACGAGCAGTACTTC	CASSRGQVFYEQYF
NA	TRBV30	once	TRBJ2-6	TGTGCCTGGACTCGGGGTGGTGGGGCCAACGTCCTGACTTTC	CAWTRGGGANVLTF
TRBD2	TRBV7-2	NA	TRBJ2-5	TGTGCCAGCAGCAGACGTTCGGGGGGTCAAGGAGAGACCCAGTACTTC	CASSRRSGGQGETQYF
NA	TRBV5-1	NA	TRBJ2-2	TGCGCCAGCAGCTGGCACAGGCCGAACACCGGGGAGCTGTTTTTT	CASSWHRPNTGELFF
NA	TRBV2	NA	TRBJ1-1	TGTGCCAGCAGTGAACTGACAGTCGCCTCTGAAGCTTTCTTT	CASSELTVASEAFF
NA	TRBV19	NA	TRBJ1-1	TGTGCCAGTAGTGGCCTAGGAAACACTGAAGCTTTCTTT	CASSGLGNTEAFF
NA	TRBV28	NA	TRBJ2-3	TGTGCCAGCAGTTCTCGACTATTAGATACGCAGTATTTT	CASSSRLLDTQYF
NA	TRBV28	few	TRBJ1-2	TGTGCCAGCAGTTTATTTCCAGGGGCGAACTATGGCTACACCTTC	CASSLFPGANYGYTF
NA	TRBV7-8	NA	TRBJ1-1	TGTGCCAGCAGCTGGACATTCACTGAAGCTTTCTTT	CASSWTFTEAFF
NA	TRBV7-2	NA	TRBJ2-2	TGTGCCAGCAGCTTAGCTCGGGGGACCGGGGAGCTGTTTTTT	CASSLARGTGELFF
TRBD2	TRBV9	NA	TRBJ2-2	TGTGCCAGCAGCGTTACAGCGGGGGGGCGTGTGGTAGCCGGGGAGCTGTTTTTT	CASSVTAGGRVVAGELFF
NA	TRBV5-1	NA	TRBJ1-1	TGCGCCAGCAGCTTGGATACAGGAGTGAACACTGAAGCTTTCTTT	CASSLDTGVNTEAFF
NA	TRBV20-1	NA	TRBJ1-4	TGCAGTGCCCAAAATGAAAAACTGTTTTTT	CSAQNEKLFF
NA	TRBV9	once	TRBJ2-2	TGTGCCAGCAGCGTCAGGGGCCCCATAACCGGGGAGCTGTTTTTT	CASSVRGPITGELFF
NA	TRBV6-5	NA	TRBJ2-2	TGTGCCAGCAGCGGACAGAACACCGGGGAGCTGTTTTTT	CASSGQNTGELFF
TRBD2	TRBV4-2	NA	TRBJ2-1	TGTGCCAGCAGCCTTTCCGGGACTAGCGGGAGAAGCTCCTACAATGAGCAGTTCTTC	CASSLSGTSGRSSYNEQFF
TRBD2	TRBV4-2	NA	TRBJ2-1	TGTGCCAGCAGCCATCCTGGGGGGGGGATGAACAATGAGCAGTTCTTC	CASSHPGGGMNNEQFF
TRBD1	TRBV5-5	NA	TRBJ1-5	TGTGCCAGCAGCGTAGACAGGGGGGATCAGCCCCAGCATTTT	CASSVDRGDQPQHF
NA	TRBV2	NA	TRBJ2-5	TGTGCCAGCAGTGGGACAGTGGGGGCCCGCGAGACCCAGTACTTC	CASSGTVGARETQYF
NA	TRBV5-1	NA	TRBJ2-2	TGCGCCAGCAGCTTGGATTGGGCAGGGGGGACCGGGGAGCTGTTTTTT	CASSLDWAGGTGELFF
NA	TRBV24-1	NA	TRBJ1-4	TGTGCCACCAGTGACCCAGGGTCAACTAATGAAAAACTGTTTTTT	CATSDPGSTNEKLFF